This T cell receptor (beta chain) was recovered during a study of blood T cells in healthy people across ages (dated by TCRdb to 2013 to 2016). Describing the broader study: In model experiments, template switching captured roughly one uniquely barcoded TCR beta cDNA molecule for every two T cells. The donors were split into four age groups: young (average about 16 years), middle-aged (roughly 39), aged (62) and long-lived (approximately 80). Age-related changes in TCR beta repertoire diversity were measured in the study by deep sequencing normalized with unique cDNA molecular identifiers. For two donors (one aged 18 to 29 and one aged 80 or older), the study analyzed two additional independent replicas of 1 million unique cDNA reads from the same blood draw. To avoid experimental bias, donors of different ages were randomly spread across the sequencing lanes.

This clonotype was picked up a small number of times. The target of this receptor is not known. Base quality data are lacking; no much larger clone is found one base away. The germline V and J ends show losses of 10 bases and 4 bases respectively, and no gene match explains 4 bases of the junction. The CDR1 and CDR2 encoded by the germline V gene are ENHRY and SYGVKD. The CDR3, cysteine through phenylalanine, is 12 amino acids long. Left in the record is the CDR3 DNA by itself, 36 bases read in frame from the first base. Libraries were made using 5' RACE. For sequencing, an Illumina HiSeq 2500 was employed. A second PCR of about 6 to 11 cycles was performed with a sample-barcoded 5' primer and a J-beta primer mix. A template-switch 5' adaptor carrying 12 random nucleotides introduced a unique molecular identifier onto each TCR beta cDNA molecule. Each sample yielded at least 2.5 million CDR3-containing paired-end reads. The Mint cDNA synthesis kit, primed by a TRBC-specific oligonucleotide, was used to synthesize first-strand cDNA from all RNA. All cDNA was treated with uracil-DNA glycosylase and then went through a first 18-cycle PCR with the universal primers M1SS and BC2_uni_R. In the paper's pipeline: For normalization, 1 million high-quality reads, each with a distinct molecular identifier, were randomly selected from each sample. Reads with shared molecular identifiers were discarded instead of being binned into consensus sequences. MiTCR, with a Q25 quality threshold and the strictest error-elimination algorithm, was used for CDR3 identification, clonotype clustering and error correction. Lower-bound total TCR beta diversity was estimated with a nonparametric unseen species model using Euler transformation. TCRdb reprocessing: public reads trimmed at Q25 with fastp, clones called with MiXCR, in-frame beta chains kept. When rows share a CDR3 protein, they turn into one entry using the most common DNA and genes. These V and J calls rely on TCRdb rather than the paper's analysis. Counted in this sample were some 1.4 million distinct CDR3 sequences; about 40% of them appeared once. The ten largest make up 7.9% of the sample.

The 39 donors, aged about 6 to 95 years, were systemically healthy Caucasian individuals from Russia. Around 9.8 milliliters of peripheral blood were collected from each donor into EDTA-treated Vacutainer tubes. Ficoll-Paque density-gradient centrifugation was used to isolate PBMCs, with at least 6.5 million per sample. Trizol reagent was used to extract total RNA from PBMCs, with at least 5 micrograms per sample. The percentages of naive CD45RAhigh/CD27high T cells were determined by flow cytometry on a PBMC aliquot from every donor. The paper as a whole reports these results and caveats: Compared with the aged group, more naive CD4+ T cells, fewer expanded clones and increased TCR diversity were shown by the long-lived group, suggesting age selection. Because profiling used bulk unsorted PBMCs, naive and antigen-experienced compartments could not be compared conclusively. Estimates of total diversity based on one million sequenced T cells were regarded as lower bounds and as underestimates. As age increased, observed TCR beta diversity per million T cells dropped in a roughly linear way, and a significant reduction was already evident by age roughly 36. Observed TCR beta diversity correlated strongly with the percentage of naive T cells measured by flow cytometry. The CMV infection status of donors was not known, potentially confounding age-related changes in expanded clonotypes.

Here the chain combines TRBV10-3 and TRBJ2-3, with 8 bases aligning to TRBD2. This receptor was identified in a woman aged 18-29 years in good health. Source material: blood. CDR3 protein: CASGRSADTQYF. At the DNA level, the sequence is TGTGCCAGCGGGAGGTCGGCAGATACGCAGTATTTT.